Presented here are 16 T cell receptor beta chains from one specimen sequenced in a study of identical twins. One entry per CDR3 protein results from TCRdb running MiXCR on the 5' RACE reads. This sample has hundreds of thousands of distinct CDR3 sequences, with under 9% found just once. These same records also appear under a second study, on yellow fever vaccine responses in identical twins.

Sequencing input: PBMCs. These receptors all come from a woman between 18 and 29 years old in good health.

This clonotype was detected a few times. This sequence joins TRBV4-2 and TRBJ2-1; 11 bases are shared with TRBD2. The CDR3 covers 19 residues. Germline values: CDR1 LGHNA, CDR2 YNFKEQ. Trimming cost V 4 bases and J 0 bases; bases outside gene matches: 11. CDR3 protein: CASSRQLAGAGGSYNEQFF. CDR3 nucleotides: TGTGCCAGCAGCCGTCAACTAGCGGGAGCGGGGGGCTCCTACAATGAGCAGTTCTTC.

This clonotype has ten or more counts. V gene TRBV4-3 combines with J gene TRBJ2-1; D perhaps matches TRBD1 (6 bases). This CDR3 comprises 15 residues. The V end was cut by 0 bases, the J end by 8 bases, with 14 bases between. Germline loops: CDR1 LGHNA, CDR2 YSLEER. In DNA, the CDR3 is TGCGCCAGCAGCCAAGAACTAGGGGGATACGATGAGCAGTTCTTC. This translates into CASSQELGGYDEQFF.

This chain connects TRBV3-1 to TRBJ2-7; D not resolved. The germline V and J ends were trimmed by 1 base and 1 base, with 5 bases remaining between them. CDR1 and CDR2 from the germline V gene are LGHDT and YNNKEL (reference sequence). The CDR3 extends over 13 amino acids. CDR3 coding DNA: TGTGCCAGCAGCCAAGTTCAGTCCTACGAGCAGTACTTC. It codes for CASSQVQSYEQYF.

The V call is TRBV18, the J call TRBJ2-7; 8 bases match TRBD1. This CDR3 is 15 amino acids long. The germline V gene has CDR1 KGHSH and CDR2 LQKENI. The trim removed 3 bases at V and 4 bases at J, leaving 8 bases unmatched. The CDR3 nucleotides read TGTGCCAGCTCACCTGCCCCGGGACAGGCTTACGAGCAGTACTTC. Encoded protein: CASSPAPGQAYEQYF.

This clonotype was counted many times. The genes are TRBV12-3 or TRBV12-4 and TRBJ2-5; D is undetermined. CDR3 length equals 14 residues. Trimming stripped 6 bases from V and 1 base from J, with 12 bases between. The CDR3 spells CASSNAALQETQYF. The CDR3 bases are TGTGCCAGCAGCAATGCGGCCCTCCAAGAGACCCAGTACTTC.

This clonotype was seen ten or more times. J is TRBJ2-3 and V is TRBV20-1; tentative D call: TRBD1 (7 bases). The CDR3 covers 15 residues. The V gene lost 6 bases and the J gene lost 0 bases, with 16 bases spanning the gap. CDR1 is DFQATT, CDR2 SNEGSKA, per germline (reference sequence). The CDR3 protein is CSAPGGPSSTDTQYF. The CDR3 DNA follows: TGCAGTGCCCCAGGGGGGCCCTCTAGCACAGATACGCAGTATTTT.

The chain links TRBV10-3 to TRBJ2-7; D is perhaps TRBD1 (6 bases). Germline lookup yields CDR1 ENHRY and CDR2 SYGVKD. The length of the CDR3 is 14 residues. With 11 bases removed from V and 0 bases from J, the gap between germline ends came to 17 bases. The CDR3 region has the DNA TGTGCCGCTAAGGACAGTGACCACTCCTACGAGCAGTACTTC. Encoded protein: CAAKDSDHSYEQYF.

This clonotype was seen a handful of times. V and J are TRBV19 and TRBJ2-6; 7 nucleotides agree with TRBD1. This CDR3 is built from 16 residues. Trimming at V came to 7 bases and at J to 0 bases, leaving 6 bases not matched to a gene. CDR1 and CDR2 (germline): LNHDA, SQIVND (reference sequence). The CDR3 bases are TGTGCCAGTACCACGGACAGGCGCTCTGGGGCCAACGTCCTGACTTTC. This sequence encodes CASTTDRRSGANVLTF.

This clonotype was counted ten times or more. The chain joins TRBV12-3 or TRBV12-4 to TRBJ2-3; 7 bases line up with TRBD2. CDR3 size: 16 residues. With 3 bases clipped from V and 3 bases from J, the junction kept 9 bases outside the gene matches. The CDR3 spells CASSFDRLAATDTQYF. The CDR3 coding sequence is TGTGCCAGCAGTTTCGATCGGCTAGCGGCGACAGATACGCAGTATTTT.

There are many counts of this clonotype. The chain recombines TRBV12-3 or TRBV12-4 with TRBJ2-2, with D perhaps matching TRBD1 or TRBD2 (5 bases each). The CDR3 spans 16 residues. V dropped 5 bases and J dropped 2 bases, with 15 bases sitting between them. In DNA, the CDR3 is TGTGCCAGCAGTGGGGGTGTGGGGCCTAACACCGGGGAGCTGTTTTTT. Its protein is CASSGGVGPNTGELFF.

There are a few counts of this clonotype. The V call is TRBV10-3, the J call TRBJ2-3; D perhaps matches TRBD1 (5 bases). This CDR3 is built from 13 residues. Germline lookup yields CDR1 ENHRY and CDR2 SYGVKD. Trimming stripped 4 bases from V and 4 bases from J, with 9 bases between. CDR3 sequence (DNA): TGTGCCATCAGTGTAGACAGAGCAGATACGCAGTATTTT. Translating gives CAISVDRADTQYF.

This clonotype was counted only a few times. The CDR3 here is CATIGPLGGAGANVLTF. The CDR3 coding sequence is TGTGCCACCATAGGGCCCCTAGGGGGTGCTGGGGCCAACGTCCTGACTTTC. The chain couples TRBV15 to TRBJ2-6; tentative D call: TRBD1 (6 bases). The length of the CDR3 is 17 residues. Germline CDR1 LNHNV, CDR2 YYDKDF (reference sequence). V lost 7 bases and J lost 2, with 18 bases in between.

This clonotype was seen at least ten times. The CDR3 bases are TGTGCCAGCAGCCAGGGGGACTTAGGGGATGAGCAGTTCTTC. This encodes CASSQGDLGDEQFF. V gene TRBV7-9 combines with J gene TRBJ2-1, with a weak D call TRBD1 (7 bases). V was pared by 5 bases and J by 8 bases, with 16 bases between. From germline, CDR1 is SEHNR and CDR2 FQNEAQ (reference sequence). The CDR3 has 14 residues.

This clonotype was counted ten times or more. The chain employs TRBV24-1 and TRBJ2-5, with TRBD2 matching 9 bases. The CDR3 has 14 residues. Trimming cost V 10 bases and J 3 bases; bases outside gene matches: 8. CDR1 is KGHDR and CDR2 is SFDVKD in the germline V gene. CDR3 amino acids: CATNSGRPEETQYF. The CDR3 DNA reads TGTGCCACAAATAGCGGGAGACCTGAAGAGACCCAGTACTTC.

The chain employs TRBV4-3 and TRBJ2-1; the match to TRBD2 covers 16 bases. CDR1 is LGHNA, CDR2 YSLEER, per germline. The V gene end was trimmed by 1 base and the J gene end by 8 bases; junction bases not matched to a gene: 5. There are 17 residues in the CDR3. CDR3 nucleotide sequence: TGCGCCAGCAGCCAAGGTTCGGGACTAGCGGGAGGGGATGAGCAGTTCTTC. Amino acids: CASSQGSGLAGGDEQFF.

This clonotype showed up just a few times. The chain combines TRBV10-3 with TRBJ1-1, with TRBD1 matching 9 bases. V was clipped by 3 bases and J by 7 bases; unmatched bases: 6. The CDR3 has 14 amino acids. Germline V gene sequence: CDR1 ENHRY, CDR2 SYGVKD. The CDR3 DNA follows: TGTGCCATCAGTGACAGGGACAGGGCGGATGAAGCTTTCTTT. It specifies CAISDRDRADEAFF.